One and the same sample provided the 21 T cell receptor beta chains below, sequenced in a study of response to subunit inactivated influenza vaccine. Via MiXCR, TCRdb re-called the RT-PCR reads, giving one row per CDR3 protein. The repertoire includes 490,000 or so distinct CDR3 sequences, about 8% of them detected once, and approximately 13% sits in the top ten. Sequencing was performed on PBMCs from blood, taken less than 30 months after vaccination. These receptors originate from a man aged 50-75 years who received an inactivated influenza vaccine.

The chain uses TRBV25-1 and TRBJ2-5, with 7 bases aligning to TRBD2. CDR3 size: 14 residues. Germline V gene sequence: CDR1 MGHDK, CDR2 SYGVNS. After removal of 6 bases from V and 1 base from J, the junction contained 5 bases not matched to a gene. This CDR3 is CASRGGVVQETQYF. CDR3 coding DNA: TGTGCCAGCAGGGGGGGGGTAGTCCAAGAGACCCAGTACTTC. The whole variable domain, filled in from reference TRBV25-1 and TRBJ2-5, reads EADIYQTPRYLVIGTGKKITLECSQTMGHDKMYWYQQDPGMELHLIHYSYGVNSTEKGDLSSESTVSRIRTEHFPLTLESARPSHTSQYLCASRGGVVQETQYFGPGTRLLVL.

The chain has TRBV18 and TRBJ2-7; maybe TRBD1 (5 bases). V was shortened by 3 bases and J by 7 bases, with 13 bases between the two germline ends. The CDR3 runs to 13 residues. Germline V CDR1 and CDR2: KGHSH, LQKENI. CDR3 nucleotides: TGTGCCAGCTCACCGGGGCCGGGCTTGGAGCAGTACTTC. Protein product: CASSPGPGLEQYF.

This clonotype was counted a few times. The chain recombines TRBV3-1 with TRBJ1-1; tentatively, D is TRBD1 (5 bases). CDR3 length: 14 amino acids. Trimming shortened V by 1 base and J by 0 bases, and 6 bases separated the two germline ends. Germline V gene data show CDR1 as LGHDT and CDR2 as YNNKEL (reference sequence). CDR3 sequence: CASSQADMNTEAFF. The CDR3 nucleotides read TGTGCCAGCAGCCAAGCGGACATGAACACTGAAGCTTTCTTT.

The CDR3 sequence is CASSPFRNTGELFF. The CDR3 DNA is TGTGCCAGCAGCCCATTCAGGAACACCGGGGAGCTGTTTTTT. The chain has TRBV27 and TRBJ2-2; no definite D call. Germline values: CDR1 MNHEY, CDR2 SMNVEV (reference sequence). This CDR3 is built from 14 residues. V was pared by 6 bases and J by 1 base, with 9 bases between.

V is TRBV20-1 and J is TRBJ1-5; D uncertain. CDR3 length equals 12 residues. Germline lookup yields CDR1 DFQATT and CDR2 SNEGSKA (reference sequence). V gave up 3 bases and J gave up 4 bases, with 7 bases separating them. The chain's CDR3 is CSASVINQPQHF. The CDR3 nucleotides are TGCAGTGCTAGTGTCATAAATCAGCCCCAGCATTTT.

J is TRBJ2-3 and V is TRBV20-1; TRBD2 matches 8 bases. The CDR3 has 17 residues. From germline, CDR1 is DFQATT and CDR2 SNEGSKA (reference sequence). Trimming took 4 bases from V and 4 from J; bases not matched to a gene: 16. The CDR3 nucleotides are TGCAGTGCTAATGGCTGGCGGGAGGCAGGGTCGGCAGATACGCAGTATTTT. It translates to CSANGWREAGSADTQYF.

This clonotype came up many times. V usage is TRBV7-8 and J usage is TRBJ2-7; 9 bases agree with TRBD1. CDR1 is SGHVS and CDR2 is FQNEAQ in the germline V gene. With V trimmed by 4 bases and J by 5 bases, 3 bases remained unmatched. This CDR3 is built from 13 residues. CDR3 region: CASSSRTGDEQYF. CDR3 nucleotides: TGTGCCAGCAGCTCCCGGACAGGGGACGAGCAGTACTTC.

This clonotype came up many times. The rearrangement uses TRBV5-1 and TRBJ2-3; tentative D call: TRBD2 (7 bases). Trimming left V 2 bases short and J 0 bases short, with 13 bases between. This CDR3 region has 16 residues. Germline CDR1 SGHRS, CDR2 YFSETQ. The CDR3 loop is CASSFGGRSSTDTQYF. CDR3 bases: TGCGCCAGCAGCTTCGGGGGGCGATCTAGCACAGATACGCAGTATTTT. Filled out from reference TRBV5-1 and TRBJ2-3, the complete variable domain reads KAGVTQTPRYLIKTRGQQVTLSCSPISGHRSVSWYQQTPGQGLQFLFEYFSETQRNKGNFPGRFSGRQFSNSRSEMNVSTLELGDSALYLCASSFGGRSSTDTQYFGPGTRLTVL.

This clonotype was observed at least ten times. The chain combines TRBV4-2 with TRBJ2-3, with D hard to call. V lost 0 bases to trimming and J lost 6 bases, with 7 bases between them. The CDR3 contains 13 residues. CDR1 is LGHNA, CDR2 YNFKEQ, per germline. In DNA, the CDR3 is TGTGCCAGCAGCCAAGATGGTAGGGATACGCAGTATTTT. Protein product: CASSQDGRDTQYF.

This clonotype has just a few counts. The chain is built from TRBV20-1 and TRBJ1-1; D is undetermined. In germline, CDR1 is DFQATT, CDR2 SNEGSKA (reference sequence). Trimming removed 0 bases from V and 5 bases from J, with 19 bases in between. This CDR3 region has 16 residues. The CDR3 sequence is CSARDAAGPYGTEAFF. CDR3 DNA: TGCAGTGCTAGAGATGCGGCAGGCCCCTATGGTACTGAAGCTTTCTTT.

The V call is TRBV12-3 or TRBV12-4, the J call TRBJ1-5; D is possibly TRBD1 (5 bases). The CDR3 spans 14 residues. Deletions cut 0 bases from V and 7 bases from J, with 10 bases between. CDR3 bases: TGTGCCAGCAGTTTAGCGCAGGGAAGGCAGCCCCAGCATTTT. It yields the protein CASSLAQGRQPQHF.

This clonotype was seen a few times. The V call is TRBV4-2, the J call TRBJ1-2; D call uncertain. Trimming removed 0 bases from V and 4 bases from J, with 15 bases in between. The germline gives CDR1 LGHNA, CDR2 YNFKEQ. The CDR3 is made up of 16 amino acids. CDR3 region: CASSQERRLSGYGYTF. In DNA, the CDR3 is TGTGCCAGCAGCCAAGAAAGACGCCTCTCGGGCTATGGCTACACCTTC.

This clonotype appeared a few times. CDR3 bases: TGTGCCAGCAGGGCCGGGACTAGCGGGGCCCCTGCCACAGATACGCAGTATTTT. Protein sequence: CASRAGTSGAPATDTQYF. The J gene is TRBJ2-3, the V gene TRBV6-1; 13 nucleotides align to TRBD2. CDR3 size: 18 residues. Germline trimming cut 6 bases from V and 2 bases from J; bases unmatched to any gene: 11. The germline gives CDR1 MNHNS, CDR2 SASEGT.

The rearrangement links TRBV4-3 to TRBJ2-5, with D tentatively TRBD2 (6 bases). Trimming stripped 2 bases from V and 4 bases from J, with 14 bases between. The germline gives CDR1 LGHNA, CDR2 YSLEER. The CDR3 spans 15 residues. The CDR3 DNA reads TGCGCCAGCAGCCAACAGACGGGGGTGGGAGAGACCCAGTACTTC. Amino acids: CASSQQTGVGETQYF.

This clonotype was seen ten or more times. This chain joins TRBV19 and TRBJ2-1, with D perhaps being TRBD1 or TRBD2 (7 bases each). The CDR3 has 14 residues. CDR1 and CDR2 from the germline V gene are LNHDA and SQIVND (reference sequence). With 5 bases removed from V and 9 bases from J, the gap between germline ends came to 17 bases. CDR3 in amino acids: CASSQGEGLGEQFF. As DNA, the CDR3 is TGTGCCAGTAGTCAGGGGGAGGGGTTAGGTGAGCAGTTCTTC.

At least ten counts were recorded for this clonotype. The V and J genes are TRBV10-3 and TRBJ1-1, with D possibly TRBD1 on 6 matching bases. Germline CDR1 and CDR2: ENHRY and SYGVKD. V lost 4 bases and J lost 7, with 7 bases in between. The CDR3 loop spans 11 amino acids. Written as DNA, the CDR3 is TGTGCCATCAGTGGAGGGGGTGAAGCTTTCTTT. Translated, it gives CAISGGGEAFF.

This clonotype was seen more than once but under ten times. This rearrangement joins TRBV12-3 or TRBV12-4 to TRBJ2-6; D is undetermined. CDR3 length equals 15 residues. Trimming stripped 7 bases from V and 0 bases from J, with 10 bases between. The CDR3 loop is CASTLGYSGANVLTF. The CDR3 region has the DNA TGTGCCAGCACTTTGGGGTACTCTGGGGCCAACGTCCTGACTTTC.

This chain links TRBV7-2 with TRBJ2-7; D is possibly TRBD2 (5 bases). CDR3 length equals 15 residues. The V gene lost 1 base and the J gene lost 2 bases, with 12 bases spanning the gap. Germline V gene data show CDR1 as SGHTA and CDR2 as FQGNSA. The CDR3 DNA sequence: TGTGCCAGCAGCTTAGGGCTTTCACTAGCCTACGAGCAGTACTTC. Its translation: CASSLGLSLAYEQYF.

In its sample, this clonotype was seen many times. The V and J genes are TRBV29-1 and TRBJ2-5; D possibly corresponds to TRBD2 (7 bases). Trimming stripped 7 bases from V and 4 bases from J, with 19 bases between. Germline-derived CDR1 and CDR2 are SQVTM and ANQGSEA. There are 14 residues in the CDR3. This CDR3 reads CSARPGGAGETQYF. The CDR3 DNA reads TGCAGCGCCCGACCTGGGGGGGCTGGAGAGACCCAGTACTTC.

V gene TRBV6-1 combines with J gene TRBJ2-1, with D possibly called TRBD1 or TRBD2 (5 bases each). Germline CDR1 MNHNS, CDR2 SASEGT. The CDR3 extends over 14 amino acids. V dropped 0 bases and J dropped 4 bases, with 7 bases sitting between them. CDR3 in amino acids: CASSEAWGYNEQFF. The CDR3 DNA is TGTGCCAGCAGTGAAGCTTGGGGGTACAATGAGCAGTTCTTC.

This clonotype was seen more than once but under ten times. V gene TRBV6-7 combines with J gene TRBJ2-7; tentative D call: TRBD2 (5 bases). TRBV6-7 has ORF status, its function being uncertain. CDR3 size: 16 residues. The ends were cut back, 8 bases at V and 0 bases at J, with 20 bases in the middle. The chain's CDR3 is CASPNYSATRSYEQYF. The CDR3 DNA sequence: TGTGCCAGCCCGAACTATAGCGCGACCCGCTCCTACGAGCAGTACTTC.